The 27 T cell receptor beta chains given below trace back to one sample, sequenced in a study of blood T cell repertoires in COVID-19. The data were produced by immunoSEQ multiplex PCR, yet TCRdb's version contains in-frame clones alone and is incomplete. This sample has about 200,000 clones, with 80% to 90% found just once. Sequenced input: PBMCs or T cells enriched from blood (not recorded which). Receptors originate from a woman in her thirties or forties with acute COVID-19.

V gene TRBV28 combines with J gene TRBJ2-1; no clear D. Germline V gene data show CDR1 as MDHEN and CDR2 as SYDVKM. The length of the CDR3 is 15 residues. Trimming pared 5 bases from V and 4 bases from J, leaving 15 bases between. The CDR3 sequence: CASSHAAGVYNEQFF. CDR3 in DNA: TGTGCCAGCAGTCACGCGGCCGGAGTGTACAATGAGCAGTTCTTC.

This clone was picked up a small number of times. The chain uses TRBV3-1 (or the pseudogene TRBV3-2) and TRBJ2-7, with D possibly matching TRBD2 (6 bases). The CDR3 is made up of 11 amino acids. Germline-derived CDR1 and CDR2 are LGHDT and YNNKEL (reference sequence). V lost 2 bases, J lost 7 bases, and 6 bases lay in between. CDR3 region: CASSQSGEQYF. CDR3 nucleotide sequence: TGTGCCAGCAGCCAAAGCGGGGAGCAGTACTTC.

The J gene is TRBJ2-7, the V gene TRBV14; TRBD1 is a possible D gene (5 bases). This CDR3 spans 12 amino acids. CDR1 is SGHDN and CDR2 is FVKESK in the germline V gene. The V gene lost 6 bases and the J gene lost 7 bases, with 13 bases spanning the gap. In nucleotides, the CDR3 is TGTGCCAGCAGGGGGCTTTCTAGGGAGCAGTACTTC. It specifies CASRGLSREQYF.

The chain carries TRBV7-9 and TRBJ1-2, with 8 bases fitting TRBD1. Germline loops: CDR1 SEHNR, CDR2 FQNEAQ (reference sequence). This CDR3 has 16 amino acids. The V segment lost 2 bases and the J segment 6 bases; nucleotides outside the gene matches: 11. The CDR3 DNA reads as TGTGCCAGCAGCTTACCCAGGGGGCAGCTGAAAGATGGCTACACCTTC. Translated: CASSLPRGQLKDGYTF.

The genes are TRBV18 and TRBJ1-2; D might be TRBD1 (6 bases). V was cut by 1 base and J by 4 bases, with 13 bases left in between. The germline V gene encodes CDR1 KGHSH and CDR2 LQKENI. This CDR3 contains 15 residues. Written as DNA, the CDR3 is TGTGCCAGCTCACCACTGGAGGACAGCTCCTATGGCTACACCTTC. As protein: CASSPLEDSSYGYTF.

The gene calls are TRBV29-1 and TRBJ2-7; possibly TRBD1 for D (5 bases). The CDR3 spans 13 residues. Trimming removed 6 bases from V and 0 bases from J, with 12 bases in between. Germline-derived CDR1 and CDR2 are SQVTM and ANQGSEA. The CDR3 loop is CSVFQGSSYEQYF. In DNA form, the CDR3 reads TGCAGCGTGTTTCAGGGCAGCTCCTACGAGCAGTACTTC.

This rearrangement joins TRBV15 to TRBJ1-3, with D unclear. V was pared by 0 bases and J by 3 bases, with 12 bases between. The CDR3 sequence is 16 residues long. The V gene's germline CDR1 is LNHNV and CDR2 YYDKDF (reference sequence). The CDR3 nucleotides read TGTGCCACCAGCAGAGATTTTGGCAGCGGTGGAAACACCATATATTTT. Translated: CATSRDFGSGGNTIYF.

The chain carries TRBV5-6 and TRBJ2-1; TRBD2 matches 8 bases. After removal of 4 bases from V and 8 bases from J, the junction contained 5 bases not matched to a gene. CDR1 is SGHDT and CDR2 is YYEEEE in the germline V gene. The CDR3 has 13 residues. This chain's CDR3 is CASSLGRAHEQFF. CDR3 nucleotides: TGTGCCAGCAGCCTCGGGAGGGCCCATGAGCAGTTCTTC.

The chain links TRBV6-1 to TRBJ1-4; 7 bases fit TRBD1. The germline CDR1 and CDR2 sequences are MNHNS and SASEGT. Losses at the gene ends were 3 bases for V and 6 bases for J; bases not matched to a gene: 7. This CDR3 has 15 residues. CDR3 sequence: CASSELGGSYEKLFF. The CDR3 bases are TGTGCCAGCAGTGAGCTAGGGGGCAGTTATGAAAAACTGTTTTTT.

The V and J genes are TRBV19 and TRBJ2-3, with TRBD2 identical over 7 bases. Trimming removed 3 bases from V and 2 bases from J; junction bases left unmatched: 8. CDR1 is LNHDA and CDR2 is SQIVND in the germline V gene (reference sequence). The CDR3 runs 16 residues. DNA of the CDR3: TGTGCCAGTAGTATCGGAGCGGGATCTTACACAGATACGCAGTATTTT. Translation gives CASSIGAGSYTDTQYF.

This clone was detected only a few times. V usage is TRBV9 and J usage is TRBJ2-5; 15 bases align to TRBD2. Germline V gene sequence: CDR1 SGDLS, CDR2 YYNGEE. Trimming removed 4 bases from V and 5 bases from J; junction bases left unmatched: 12. This CDR3 spans 18 amino acids. This CDR3 is CASSPGLAGGLAGETQYF. As DNA, the CDR3 is TGTGCCAGCAGCCCAGGACTAGCGGGAGGGCTTGCGGGGGAGACCCAGTACTTC.

The V gene is TRBV5-1, the J gene TRBJ2-7; 16 bases map to TRBD2. V lost 4 bases and J lost 6; bases outside the gene matches: 7. CDR3 size: 16 residues. Germline V gene sequence: CDR1 SGHRS, CDR2 YFSETQ. CDR3 loop: CASSMGLAGGSGEQYF. CDR3 bases: TGCGCCAGCAGCATGGGACTAGCGGGAGGGTCGGGCGAGCAGTACTTC.

This rearrangement joins TRBV7-9 to TRBJ2-1; 7 bases match TRBD2. This CDR3 comprises 14 residues. V was pared by 1 base and J by 14 bases, with 11 bases of the junction left unmatched. Germline values: CDR1 SEHNR, CDR2 FQNEAQ (reference sequence). CDR3 loop: CASSLVLGGGPEFF. The CDR3 DNA reads as TGTGCCAGCAGCTTAGTTCTCGGGGGAGGGCCCGAGTTCTTC. The full variable domain, completed using reference TRBV7-9 and TRBJ2-1, is DTGVSQNPRHKITKRGQNVTFRCDPISEHNRLYWYRQTLGQGPEFLTYFQNEAQLEKSRLLSDRFSAERPKGSFSTLEIQRTEQGDSAMYLCASSLVLGGGPEFFGPGTRLTVL.

This chain links TRBV7-9 with TRBJ2-3; D remains ambiguous. V was trimmed by 7 bases and J by 0 bases, leaving 5 bases between them. This CDR3 region has 12 residues. Germline V gene data show CDR1 as SEHNR and CDR2 as FQNEAQ (reference sequence). CDR3 coding DNA: TGTGCCAGCACCCCAAGCACAGATACGCAGTATTTT. As protein: CASTPSTDTQYF.

The gene calls are TRBV6-5 and TRBJ2-7, with a tentative D call TRBD1 (5 bases). CDR3 size: 12 residues. The ends were cut back, 4 bases at V and 5 bases at J, with 9 bases in the middle. Germline lookup yields CDR1 MNHEY and CDR2 SVGAGI. The CDR3: CASSFQGNEQYF. CDR3 sequence (DNA): TGTGCCAGCAGTTTCCAGGGAAACGAGCAGTACTTC.

The chain couples TRBV3-1 (or the pseudogene TRBV3-2) to TRBJ2-1; 7 bases agree with TRBD1. V was pared by 2 bases and J by 0 bases, with 4 bases of the junction left unmatched. Per germline, CDR1 LGHDT and CDR2 YNNKEL (reference sequence). The CDR3 length is 16 residues. The CDR3 spells CASSQTRDSSYNEQFF. DNA for the CDR3: TGTGCCAGCAGCCAAACTAGGGACAGCTCCTACAATGAGCAGTTCTTC.

The J gene is TRBJ2-5, the V gene TRBV3-1 (or the pseudogene TRBV3-2); the match to TRBD2 covers 8 bases. Per germline, CDR1 LGHDT and CDR2 YNNKEL (reference sequence). The CDR3 spans 17 residues. With V trimmed by 2 bases and J by 4 bases, 12 bases remained unmatched. The CDR3 DNA is TGTGCCAGCAGCCAAAAGATGCCCGGGCTAGCGGGAGAGACCCAGTACTTC. This encodes CASSQKMPGLAGETQYF.

In this sample, this clone turned up once. The gene calls are TRBV10-3 and TRBJ1-1; D unclear. This CDR3 contains 13 residues. CDR1 and CDR2 (germline): ENHRY, SYGVKD. Trimming took off 4 bases at V and 1 base at J, with 7 bases between the two ends. The CDR3 DNA reads as TGTGCCATCAGTGTTGAACAGAACACTGAAGCTTTCTTT. This encodes CAISVEQNTEAFF.

V is TRBV10-3 and J is TRBJ2-1; 8 nucleotides line up with TRBD1. Trimming cost V 0 bases and J 6 bases; bases outside gene matches: 1. CDR3 length: 14 amino acids. CDR1 is ENHRY, CDR2 SYGVKD, per germline. The CDR3 sequence is CAISESGQANEQFF. In nucleotides, the CDR3 is TGTGCCATCAGTGAGTCGGGACAGGCCAATGAGCAGTTCTTC.

The chain joins TRBV11-1 to TRBJ1-1; TRBD1 is a possible D gene (5 bases). Trimming stripped 2 bases from V and 7 bases from J, with 11 bases between. The CDR3 covers 13 residues. CDR1 is SGHAT and CDR2 is FQDESV in the germline V gene (reference sequence). Here the CDR3 reads CASSLSRAIEAFF. CDR3 in DNA: TGTGCCAGCAGCTTAAGCAGGGCCATTGAAGCTTTCTTT.

V usage is TRBV15 and J usage is TRBJ1-1; no firm D call. Germline values: CDR1 LNHNV, CDR2 YYDKDF (reference sequence). Trimming removed 1 base from V and 1 base from J, with 7 bases in between. The CDR3 is 14 amino acids. The CDR3 nucleotides read TGTGCCACCAGCAGAGGGTACGGGAACACTGAAGCTTTCTTT. This gives the protein CATSRGYGNTEAFF.

The J gene is TRBJ2-1, the V gene TRBV4-1; 11 positions agree with TRBD2. The germline V gene has CDR1 MGHRA and CDR2 YSYEKL. V dropped 4 bases and J dropped 4; count of bases not matched to a gene: 9. The CDR3 has 17 residues. For the CDR3, the DNA is TGCGCCAGCAGCCCGACTTTAGCGGGAGGGTCGTACAATGAGCAGTTCTTC. It translates to CASSPTLAGGSYNEQFF.

As DNA, the CDR3 is TGTGCCAGTAGGCCGGGACAGGGAATATCACCCCTCCACTTT. Translating gives CASRPGQGISPLHF. The gene calls are TRBV19 and TRBJ1-6; TRBD1 matches 9 bases. This CDR3 spans 14 amino acids. The V gene end was trimmed by 6 bases and the J gene end by 10 bases; junction bases not matched to a gene: 7. Per the germline V gene, CDR1 is LNHDA and CDR2 is SQIVND (reference sequence).

The rearrangement uses TRBV19 and TRBJ2-1; 13 bases are a match to TRBD2. From germline, CDR1 is LNHDA and CDR2 SQIVND (reference sequence). The CDR3 is 19 residues long. V shed 1 base, J shed 0 bases, and the junction held 6 bases outside the gene matches. The CDR3 nucleotides read TGTGCCAGTAGTATAGCCGGGACTAGCGGGACCAGCTCCTACAATGAGCAGTTCTTC. Protein sequence: CASSIAGTSGTSSYNEQFF.

About this clone: The same CDR3 is also encoded by other DNA sequences in this sample. The genes are TRBV28 and TRBJ2-1, with D unresolved. The CDR3 is 15 residues long. Germline values: CDR1 MDHEN, CDR2 SYDVKM. Trimming stripped 2 bases from V and 0 bases from J, with 8 bases between. The CDR3 reads CASSLIRSSYNEQFF. In DNA form, the CDR3 reads TGTGCCAGCAGTTTAATCCGGAGCTCCTACAATGAGCAGTTCTTC.

V and J are TRBV6-5 and TRBJ1-1; D is unclear. Germline V lookup: CDR1 MNHEY, CDR2 SVGAGI. Trimming cost V 7 bases and J 1 base, with 13 bases left between them. This CDR3 comprises 14 residues. CDR3 residues: CASTDISGNTEAFF. Here the CDR3 DNA reads TGTGCCAGCACAGACATAAGTGGGAACACTGAAGCTTTCTTT.

The chain carries TRBV5-4 and TRBJ2-1, with 9 bases matching TRBD2. Germline-derived CDR1 and CDR2 are SGHNT and YYREEE (reference sequence). The trim removed 0 bases at V and 0 bases at J, leaving 1 base unmatched. This CDR3 has 16 amino acids. CDR3 protein: CASSLALAGSYNEQFF. The CDR3, as DNA: TGTGCCAGCAGCTTGGCACTAGCGGGCTCCTACAATGAGCAGTTCTTC.